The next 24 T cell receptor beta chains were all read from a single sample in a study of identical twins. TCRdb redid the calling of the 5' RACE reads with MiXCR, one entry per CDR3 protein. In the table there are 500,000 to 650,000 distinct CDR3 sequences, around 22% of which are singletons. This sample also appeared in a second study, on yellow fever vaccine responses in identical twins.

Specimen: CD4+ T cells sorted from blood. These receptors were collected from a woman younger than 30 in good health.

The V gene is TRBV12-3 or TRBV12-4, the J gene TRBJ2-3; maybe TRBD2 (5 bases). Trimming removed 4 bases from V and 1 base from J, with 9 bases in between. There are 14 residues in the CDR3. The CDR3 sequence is CASSWRTRTDTQYF. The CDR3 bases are TGTGCCAGCAGTTGGCGGACTCGCACAGATACGCAGTATTTT.

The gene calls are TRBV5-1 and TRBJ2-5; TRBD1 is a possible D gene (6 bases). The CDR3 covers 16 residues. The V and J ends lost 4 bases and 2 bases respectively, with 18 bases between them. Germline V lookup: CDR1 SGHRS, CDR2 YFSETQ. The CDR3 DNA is TGCGCCAGCAGCATGGACGCAGGGGTATGGCAAGAGACCCAGTACTTC. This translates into CASSMDAGVWQETQYF.

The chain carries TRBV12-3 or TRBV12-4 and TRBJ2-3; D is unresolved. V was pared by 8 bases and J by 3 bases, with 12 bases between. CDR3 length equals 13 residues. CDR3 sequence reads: CASGLSLTDTQYF. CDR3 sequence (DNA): TGTGCCAGCGGCCTCTCACTGACAGATACGCAGTATTTT.

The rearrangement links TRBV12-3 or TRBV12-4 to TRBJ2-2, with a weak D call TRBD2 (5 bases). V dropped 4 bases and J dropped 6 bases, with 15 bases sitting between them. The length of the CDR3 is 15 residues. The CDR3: CASSSKRTSAGELFF. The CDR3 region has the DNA TGTGCCAGCAGTTCGAAACGGACTTCTGCCGGGGAGCTGTTTTTT.

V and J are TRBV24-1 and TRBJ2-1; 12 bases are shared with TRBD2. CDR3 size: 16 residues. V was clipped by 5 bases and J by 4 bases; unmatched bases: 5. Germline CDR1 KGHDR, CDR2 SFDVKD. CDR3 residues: CATSGGGLAGYNEQFF. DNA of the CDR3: TGTGCCACCAGTGGCGGGGGACTAGCGGGTTACAATGAGCAGTTCTTC.

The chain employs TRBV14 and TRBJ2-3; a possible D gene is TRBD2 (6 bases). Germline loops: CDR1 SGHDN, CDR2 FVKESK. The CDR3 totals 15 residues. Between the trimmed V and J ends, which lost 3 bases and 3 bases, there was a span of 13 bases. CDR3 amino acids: CASSQGLPRTDTQYF. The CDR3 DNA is TGTGCCAGCAGCCAGGGACTCCCACGGACAGATACGCAGTATTTT.

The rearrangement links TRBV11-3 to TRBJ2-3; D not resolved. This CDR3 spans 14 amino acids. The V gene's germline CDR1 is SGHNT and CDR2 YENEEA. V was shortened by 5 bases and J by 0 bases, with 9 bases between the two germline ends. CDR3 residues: CASSVITSTDTQYF. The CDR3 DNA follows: TGTGCCAGCAGCGTAATTACTAGCACAGATACGCAGTATTTT.

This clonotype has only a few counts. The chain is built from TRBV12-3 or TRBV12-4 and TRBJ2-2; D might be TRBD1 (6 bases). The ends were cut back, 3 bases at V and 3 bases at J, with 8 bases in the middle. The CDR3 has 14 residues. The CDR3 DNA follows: TGTGCCAGCAGTTTTCAGGGGTACACCGGGGAGCTGTTTTTT. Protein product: CASSFQGYTGELFF.

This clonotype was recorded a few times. The CDR3 here is CASRRTDNYGYTF. In nucleotides, the CDR3 is TGCGCCAGCCGCAGGACGGACAACTATGGCTACACCTTC. This sequence joins TRBV10-2 and TRBJ1-2, with D unclear. Germline V gene data show CDR1 as WSHSY and CDR2 as SAAADI. The CDR3 covers 13 residues. V gave up 8 bases and J gave up 2 bases, with 12 bases separating them.

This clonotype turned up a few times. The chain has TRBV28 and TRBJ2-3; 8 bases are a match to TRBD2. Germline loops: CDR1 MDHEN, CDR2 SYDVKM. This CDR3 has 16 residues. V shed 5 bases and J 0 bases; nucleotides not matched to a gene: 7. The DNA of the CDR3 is TGTGCCAGCAGTGGTTGGAGCGGGGGAAGCACAGATACGCAGTATTTT. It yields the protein CASSGWSGGSTDTQYF.

CDR3 in DNA: TGTGCCAGCAGCGTGGGGGGGACTAGTAACACCGGGGAGCTGTTTTTT. It specifies CASSVGGTSNTGELFF. The J gene is TRBJ2-2, the V gene TRBV9, with 8 bases lining up with TRBD2. CDR3 length equals 16 residues. The germline V gene has CDR1 SGDLS and CDR2 YYNGEE. Trimming cost V 2 bases and J 2 bases; bases outside gene matches: 5.

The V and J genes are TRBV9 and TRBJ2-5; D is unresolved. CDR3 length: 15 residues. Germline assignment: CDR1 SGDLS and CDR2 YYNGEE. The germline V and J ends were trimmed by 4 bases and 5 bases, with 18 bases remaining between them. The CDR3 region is CASSPHYGFGETQYF. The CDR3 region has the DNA TGTGCCAGCAGCCCCCATTACGGGTTTGGGGAGACCCAGTACTTC.

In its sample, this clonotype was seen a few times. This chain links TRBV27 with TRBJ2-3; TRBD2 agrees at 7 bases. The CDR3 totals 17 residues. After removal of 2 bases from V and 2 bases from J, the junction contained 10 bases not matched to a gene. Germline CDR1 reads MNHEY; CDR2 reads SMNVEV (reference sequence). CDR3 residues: CASSLAWWEGFTDTQYF. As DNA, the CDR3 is TGTGCCAGCAGTTTAGCCTGGTGGGAGGGATTCACAGATACGCAGTATTTT.

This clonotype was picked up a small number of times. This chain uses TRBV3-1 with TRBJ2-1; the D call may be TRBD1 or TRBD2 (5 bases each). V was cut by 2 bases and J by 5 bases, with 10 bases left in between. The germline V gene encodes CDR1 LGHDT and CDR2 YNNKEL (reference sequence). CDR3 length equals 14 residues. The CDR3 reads CASSQLGAHNEQFF. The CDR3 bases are TGTGCCAGCAGCCAACTCGGGGCCCACAATGAGCAGTTCTTC.

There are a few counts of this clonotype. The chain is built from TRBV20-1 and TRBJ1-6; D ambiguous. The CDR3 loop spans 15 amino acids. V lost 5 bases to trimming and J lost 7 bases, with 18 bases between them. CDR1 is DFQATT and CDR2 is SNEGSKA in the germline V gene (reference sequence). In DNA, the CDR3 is TGCAGTGCTCCTGAGAGGCAGGCGCTAAATTCACCCCTCCACTTT. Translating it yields CSAPERQALNSPLHF.

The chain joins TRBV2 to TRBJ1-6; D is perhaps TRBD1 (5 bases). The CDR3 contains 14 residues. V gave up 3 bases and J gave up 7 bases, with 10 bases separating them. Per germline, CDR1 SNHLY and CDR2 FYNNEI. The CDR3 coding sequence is TGTGCCAGCAGTGATAGGGGAAGGAATTCACCCCTCCACTTT. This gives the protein CASSDRGRNSPLHF.

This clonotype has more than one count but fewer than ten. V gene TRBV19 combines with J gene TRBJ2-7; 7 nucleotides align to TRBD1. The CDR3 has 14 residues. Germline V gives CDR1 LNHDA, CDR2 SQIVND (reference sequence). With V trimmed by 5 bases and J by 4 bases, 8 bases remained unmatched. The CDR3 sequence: CASSPWDSGYEQYF. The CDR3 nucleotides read TGTGCCAGTAGTCCGTGGGACAGTGGGTACGAGCAGTACTTC.

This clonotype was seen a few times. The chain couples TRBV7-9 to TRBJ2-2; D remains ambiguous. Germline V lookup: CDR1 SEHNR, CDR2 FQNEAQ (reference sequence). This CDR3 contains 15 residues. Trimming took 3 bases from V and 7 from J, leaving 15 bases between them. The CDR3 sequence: CASSLSLTTNGELFF. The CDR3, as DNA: TGTGCCAGCAGCTTGAGTCTAACTACCAACGGGGAGCTGTTTTTT.

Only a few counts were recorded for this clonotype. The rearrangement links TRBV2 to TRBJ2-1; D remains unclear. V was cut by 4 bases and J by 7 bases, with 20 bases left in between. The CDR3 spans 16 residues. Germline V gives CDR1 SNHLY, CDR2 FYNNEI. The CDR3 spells CASSGKNPKAGNEQFF. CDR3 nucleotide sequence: TGTGCCAGCAGTGGTAAAAACCCCAAGGCCGGTAATGAGCAGTTCTTC.

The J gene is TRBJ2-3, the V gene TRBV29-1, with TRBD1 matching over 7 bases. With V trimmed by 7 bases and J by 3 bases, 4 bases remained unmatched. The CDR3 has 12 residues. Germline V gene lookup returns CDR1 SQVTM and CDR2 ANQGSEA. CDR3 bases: TGCAGCGCCACGACAGGGACAGATACGCAGTATTTT. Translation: CSATTGTDTQYF.

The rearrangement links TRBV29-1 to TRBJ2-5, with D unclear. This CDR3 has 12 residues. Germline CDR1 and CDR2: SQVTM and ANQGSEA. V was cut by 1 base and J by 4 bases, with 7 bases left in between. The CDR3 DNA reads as TGCAGCGTTGAAGCAGTAGGAGAGACCCAGTACTTC. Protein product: CSVEAVGETQYF. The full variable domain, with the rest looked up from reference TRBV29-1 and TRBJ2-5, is SAVISQKPSRDICQRGTSLTIQCQVDSQVTMMFWYRQQPGQSLTLIATANQGSEATYESGFVIDKFPISRPNLTFSTLTVSNMSPEDSSIYLCSVEAVGETQYFGPGTRLLVL.

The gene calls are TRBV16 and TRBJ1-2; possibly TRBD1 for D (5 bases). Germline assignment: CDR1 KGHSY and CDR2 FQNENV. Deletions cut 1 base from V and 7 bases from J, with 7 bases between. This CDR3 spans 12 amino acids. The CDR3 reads CASSQWGIGYTF. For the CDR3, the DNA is TGTGCCAGCAGCCAATGGGGGATTGGCTACACCTTC.

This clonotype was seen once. The chain's CDR3 is CASSPGGAFTEAFF. CDR3 DNA: TGTGCCAGCAGCCCAGGGGGCGCGTTCACTGAAGCTTTCTTT. This rearrangement joins TRBV3-1 to TRBJ1-1; 8 nucleotides match TRBD1. Trimming removed 4 bases from V and 4 bases from J; junction bases left unmatched: 5. Germline-derived CDR1 and CDR2 are LGHDT and YNNKEL (reference sequence). The CDR3 extends over 14 amino acids.

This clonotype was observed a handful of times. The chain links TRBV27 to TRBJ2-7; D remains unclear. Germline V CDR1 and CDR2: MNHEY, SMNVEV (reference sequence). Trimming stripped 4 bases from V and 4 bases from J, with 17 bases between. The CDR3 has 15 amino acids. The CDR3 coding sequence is TGTGCCAGCAGTTGGGCCATTGGGGATGCATACGAGCAGTACTTC. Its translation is CASSWAIGDAYEQYF.